What follows are 13 T cell receptor beta chains derived from one specimen sequenced in a study of cytomegalovirus exposure and HLA in healthy donors. It was with 60 Vbeta and 13 Jbeta primers that the PCR ran. Sequencing used immunoSEQ multiplex PCR; TCRdb keeps in-frame clones, though not all of them. This sample's table has roughly 120,000 clones. Sequencing input: PBMCs. Receptors were obtained from a man in his forties in good health and CMV-seronegative.

The chain employs TRBV7-2 and TRBJ1-1; unclear D gene. This CDR3 region has 13 residues. With 2 bases removed from V and 7 bases from J, the gap between germline ends came to 11 bases. Germline assignment: CDR1 SGHTA and CDR2 FQGNSA. The CDR3 nucleotides are TGTGCCAGCAGCTTACCGGTCACAGTTGAAGCTTTCTTT. Translation gives CASSLPVTVEAFF.

The chain has TRBV6-5 and TRBJ2-3; TRBD2 agrees at 10 bases. Trimming took 6 bases from V and 6 from J; bases not matched to a gene: 6. The CDR3 totals 14 residues. Germline CDR1 and CDR2: MNHEY and SVGAGI. The CDR3 DNA reads TGTGCCAGCAGACGTAGCGGGAGGCCCGATACGCAGTATTTT. Translated: CASRRSGRPDTQYF.

This sequence joins TRBV7-9 and TRBJ1-1, with D possibly being TRBD1 (6 bases). This CDR3 region has 14 residues. Trimming stripped 1 base from V and 11 bases from J, with 17 bases between. CDR1 and CDR2 (germline): SEHNR, FQNEAQ (reference sequence). CDR3 nucleotides: TGTGCCAGCAGCTTAGAGGGGGACAAGGGATCGGCTTTCTTT. Its translation is CASSLEGDKGSAFF.

The chain carries TRBV18 and TRBJ2-7, with 9 bases lining up with TRBD1. This CDR3 contains 15 residues. Per germline, CDR1 KGHSH and CDR2 LQKENI. The ends lost 2 bases at V and 1 base at J; junction bases unmatched: 3. The DNA of the CDR3 is TGTGCCAGCTCACCAGGGACAGGGCCTTCCTACGAGCAGTACTTC. Translating it yields CASSPGTGPSYEQYF.

V and J are TRBV9 and TRBJ2-5, with a weak D call TRBD2 (5 bases). The CDR3 totals 12 residues. Germline V gene sequence: CDR1 SGDLS, CDR2 YYNGEE. Trimming removed 4 bases at V and 5 bases at J, with 9 bases between. CDR3: CASSYSGETQYF. In nucleotides, the CDR3 is TGTGCCAGCAGCTACTCGGGGGAGACCCAGTACTTC.

The chain links TRBV6-5 to TRBJ2-7, with 7 bases lining up with TRBD1. With V trimmed by 2 bases and J by 2 bases, 6 bases remained unmatched. The CDR3 extends over 15 amino acids. CDR1 MNHEY and CDR2 SVGAGI come from the germline V gene. CDR3 nucleotide sequence: TGTGCCAGCAGTTACAAAGGACAGGCAACCTACGAGCAGTACTTC. It codes for CASSYKGQATYEQYF.

The chain joins TRBV4-1 to TRBJ2-1, with D possibly being TRBD2 (5 bases). CDR1 is MGHRA and CDR2 is YSYEKL in the germline V gene. The V end was cut by 3 bases, the J end by 10 bases, with 10 bases between. There are 12 residues in the CDR3. CDR3 region: CASSHLASEQFF. The CDR3 bases are TGCGCCAGCAGCCACTTAGCGAGCGAGCAGTTCTTC.

The V gene is TRBV29-1, the J gene TRBJ1-1; TRBD1 might be the D (5 bases). Germline CDR1 SQVTM, CDR2 ANQGSEA. Trimming took off 5 bases at V and 3 bases at J, with 28 bases between the two ends. The CDR3 is made up of 18 amino acids. The CDR3 is CSVRTNRDSAGTDTEAFF. The CDR3 coding sequence is TGCAGCGTTCGAACGAACCGCGACAGCGCCGGAACGGACACTGAAGCTTTCTTT.

The chain combines TRBV19 with TRBJ2-7; 8 nucleotides line up with TRBD1. Germline assignment: CDR1 LNHDA and CDR2 SQIVND (reference sequence). The trim removed 3 bases at V and 6 bases at J, leaving 13 bases unmatched. The CDR3 contains 16 residues. This chain's CDR3 is CASSIYRGQGAGEQYF. As DNA, the CDR3 is TGTGCCAGTAGTATTTATCGAGGACAGGGTGCGGGCGAGCAGTACTTC.

The DNA of the CDR3 is TGTGCCAGCAGCCCCCCGGGGGAAGAGACCCAGTACTTC. Translating gives CASSPPGEETQYF. This chain connects TRBV4-2 to TRBJ2-5, with D perhaps TRBD2 (6 bases). Trimming removed 4 bases from V and 3 bases from J, with 9 bases in between. CDR1 and CDR2 (germline): LGHNA, YNFKEQ. This CDR3 has 13 residues.

The rearrangement joins TRBV6-4 to TRBJ1-1, with 7 bases lining up with TRBD1. The ends lost 7 bases at V and 5 bases at J; junction bases unmatched: 10. In germline, CDR1 is MRHNA, CDR2 SNTAGT. The CDR3 is 14 residues long. CDR3 in amino acids: CASKTDRAGTEAFF. The CDR3 DNA reads as TGTGCCAGCAAAACAGACAGGGCGGGTACTGAAGCTTTCTTT.

This rearrangement joins TRBV5-6 to TRBJ2-7; no reliable D call. The V gene's germline CDR1 is SGHDT and CDR2 YYEEEE. V was pared by 3 bases and J by 1 base, with 11 bases between. There are 14 residues in the CDR3. CDR3 in DNA: TGTGCCAGCAGCTCTTACACGATATCCTACGAGCAGTACTTC. It yields the protein CASSSYTISYEQYF.

The chain uses TRBV6-5 and TRBJ1-4; a weak D match, TRBD1 (6 bases). The CDR3 consists of 15 residues. V was shortened by 6 bases and J by 0 bases, with 11 bases between the two germline ends. Germline-derived CDR1 and CDR2 are MNHEY and SVGAGI. CDR3 in amino acids: CASRGGGATNEKLFF. In nucleotides, the CDR3 is TGTGCCAGCAGGGGAGGGGGGGCAACTAATGAAAAACTGTTTTTT.